This entry lists 2 T cell receptor beta chains sequenced from one sample in a study of CD8 T cells in ankylosing spondylitis. General study findings and limits: Characteristic, it appeared, of ankylosing spondylitis blood was a TCR beta motif of several highly homologous variants.

In TCRdb, the 5' RACE reads were re-called with MiXCR into one record per CDR3 protein. The sample holds hundreds of thousands of distinct CDR3 sequences, about a sixth seen once. These receptors have no known antigen. Sequencing was performed on blood, either unsorted or a sorted T cell fraction (not recorded which). These receptors all stem from a male donor with ankylosing spondylitis.

This clonotype was seen repeatedly, ten times or more. V and J are TRBV6-1 and TRBJ1-3; D gene uncertain. V gave up 6 bases and J gave up 0 bases, with 15 bases separating them. The germline gives CDR1 MNHNS, CDR2 SASEGT. The CDR3 length is 16 residues. The CDR3: CASRSGLPHSGNTIYF. The CDR3 nucleotides read TGTGCCAGCAGAAGCGGACTCCCTCACTCTGGAAACACCATATATTTT.

This clonotype was seen more than once but under ten times. This chain joins TRBV3-1 and TRBJ2-1, with a weak D call TRBD1 (6 bases). Between the trimmed V and J ends, which lost 4 bases and 8 bases, there was a span of 18 bases. CDR3 size: 15 residues. Germline-derived CDR1 and CDR2 are LGHDT and YNNKEL (reference sequence). The CDR3 sequence is CASSPGRGKGYEQFF. The DNA of the CDR3 is TGTGCCAGCAGCCCCGGCAGGGGCAAAGGCTATGAGCAGTTCTTC.